This T cell receptor (beta chain) appears in the sequencing data of a study of CD8 T cells in Susac syndrome. The TEMRA cells underwent FACS enrichment, while the CD8+ and CD4+ T cells underwent negative isolation. A quantity of about 0.45 to 1 ug RNA underwent reverse transcription using random hexamers. TCRdb analysed the immunoSEQ multiplex PCR reads with MiXCR anew, one entry per CDR3 protein. The sample includes roughly 120,000 distinct CDR3 sequences, 85% to 95% of them seen just once. The V gene lost 0 bases and the J gene lost 2 bases, with 9 bases spanning the gap. Germline assignment: CDR1 SGDLS and CDR2 YYNGEE. The CDR3 runs 15 residues.

Sequenced material: CD8+ T cells from PBMCs. This clonotype was obtained from a human donor with multiple sclerosis. The chain is built from TRBV9 and TRBJ1-3; no clear D gene. The CDR3 sequence: CASSVGSSAGNTIYF. The CDR3 bases are TGTGCCAGCAGCGTAGGGTCGTCGGCTGGAAACACCATATATTTT.